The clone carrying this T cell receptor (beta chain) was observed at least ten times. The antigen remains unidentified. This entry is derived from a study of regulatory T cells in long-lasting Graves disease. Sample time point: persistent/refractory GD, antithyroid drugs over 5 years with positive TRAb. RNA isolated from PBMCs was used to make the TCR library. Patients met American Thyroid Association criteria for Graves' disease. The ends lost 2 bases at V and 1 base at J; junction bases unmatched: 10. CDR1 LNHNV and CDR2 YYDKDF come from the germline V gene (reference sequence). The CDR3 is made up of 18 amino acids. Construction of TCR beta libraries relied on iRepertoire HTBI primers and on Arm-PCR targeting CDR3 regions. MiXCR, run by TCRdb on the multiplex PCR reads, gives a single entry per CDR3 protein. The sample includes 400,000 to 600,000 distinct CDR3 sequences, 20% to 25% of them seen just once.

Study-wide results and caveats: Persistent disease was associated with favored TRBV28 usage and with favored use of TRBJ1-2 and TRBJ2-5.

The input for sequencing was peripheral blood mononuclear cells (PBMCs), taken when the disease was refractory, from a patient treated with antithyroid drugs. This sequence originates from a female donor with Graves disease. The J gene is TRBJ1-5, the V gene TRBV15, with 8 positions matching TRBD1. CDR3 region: CATSRPGTGWGSNQPQHF. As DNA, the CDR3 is TGTGCCACCAGCAGACCAGGGACAGGTTGGGGAAGCAATCAGCCCCAGCATTTT.